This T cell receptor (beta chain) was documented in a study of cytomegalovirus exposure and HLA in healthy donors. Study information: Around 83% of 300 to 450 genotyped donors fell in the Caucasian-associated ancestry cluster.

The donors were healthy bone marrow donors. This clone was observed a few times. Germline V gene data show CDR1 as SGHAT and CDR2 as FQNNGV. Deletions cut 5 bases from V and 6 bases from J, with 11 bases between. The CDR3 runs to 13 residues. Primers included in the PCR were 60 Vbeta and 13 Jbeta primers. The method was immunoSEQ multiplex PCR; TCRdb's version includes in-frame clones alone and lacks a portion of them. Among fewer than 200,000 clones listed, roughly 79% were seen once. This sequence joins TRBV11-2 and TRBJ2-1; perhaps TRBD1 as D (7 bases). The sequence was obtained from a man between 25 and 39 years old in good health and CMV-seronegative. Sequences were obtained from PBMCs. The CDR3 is CASSQGGSNEQFF. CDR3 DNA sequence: TGTGCCAGCAGCCAGGGGGGATCCAATGAGCAGTTCTTC.